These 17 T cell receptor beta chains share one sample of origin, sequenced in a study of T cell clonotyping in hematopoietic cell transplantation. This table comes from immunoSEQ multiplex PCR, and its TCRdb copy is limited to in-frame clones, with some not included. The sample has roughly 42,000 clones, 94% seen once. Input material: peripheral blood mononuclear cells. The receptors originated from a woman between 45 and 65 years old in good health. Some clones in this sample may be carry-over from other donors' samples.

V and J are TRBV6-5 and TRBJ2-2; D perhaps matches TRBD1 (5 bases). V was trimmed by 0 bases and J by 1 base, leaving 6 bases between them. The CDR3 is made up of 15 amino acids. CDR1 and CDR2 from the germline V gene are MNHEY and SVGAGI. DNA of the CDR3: TGTGCCAGCAGTTACTCTACAGGGAACACCGGGGAGCTGTTTTTT. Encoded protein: CASSYSTGNTGELFF.

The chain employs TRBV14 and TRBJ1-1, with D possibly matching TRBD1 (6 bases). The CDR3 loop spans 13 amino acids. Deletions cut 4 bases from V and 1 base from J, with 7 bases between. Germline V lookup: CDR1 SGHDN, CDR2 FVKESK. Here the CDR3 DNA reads TGTGCCAGCAGCCTACAGGGGAACACTGAAGCTTTCTTT. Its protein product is CASSLQGNTEAFF.

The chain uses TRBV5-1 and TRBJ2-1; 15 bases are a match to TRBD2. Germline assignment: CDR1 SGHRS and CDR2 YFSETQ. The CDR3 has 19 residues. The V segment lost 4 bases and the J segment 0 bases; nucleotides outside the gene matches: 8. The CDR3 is CASSTGLAGGRSSYNEQFF. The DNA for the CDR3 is TGCGCCAGCAGCACTGGACTAGCGGGGGGGAGGAGCTCCTACAATGAGCAGTTCTTC.

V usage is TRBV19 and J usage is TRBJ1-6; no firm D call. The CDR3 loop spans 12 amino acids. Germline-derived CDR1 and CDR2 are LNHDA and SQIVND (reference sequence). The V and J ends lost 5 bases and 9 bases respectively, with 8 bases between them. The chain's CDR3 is CASSPFSSPLHF. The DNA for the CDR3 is TGTGCCAGTAGTCCCTTCAGTTCACCCCTCCACTTT. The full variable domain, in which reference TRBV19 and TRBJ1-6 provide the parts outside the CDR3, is DGGITQSPKYLFRKEGQNVTLSCEQNLNHDAMYWYRQDPGQGLRLIYYSQIVNDFQKGDIAEGYSVSREKKESFPLTVTSAQKNPTAFYLCASSPFSSPLHFGNGTRLTVT.

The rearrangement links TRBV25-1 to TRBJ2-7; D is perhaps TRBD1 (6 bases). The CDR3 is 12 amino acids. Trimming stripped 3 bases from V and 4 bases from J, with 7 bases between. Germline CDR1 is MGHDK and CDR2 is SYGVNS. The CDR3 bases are TGTGCCAGCAGTGAGACAGGTTACGAGCAGTACTTC. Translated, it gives CASSETGYEQYF.

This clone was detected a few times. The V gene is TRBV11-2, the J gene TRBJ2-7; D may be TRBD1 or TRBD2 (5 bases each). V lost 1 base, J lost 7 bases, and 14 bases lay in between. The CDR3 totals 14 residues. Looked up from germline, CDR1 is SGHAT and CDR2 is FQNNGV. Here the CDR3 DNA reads TGTGCCAGCAGCTTAGTCCCGGGGCGAGAAGAGCAGTACTTC. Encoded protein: CASSLVPGREEQYF.

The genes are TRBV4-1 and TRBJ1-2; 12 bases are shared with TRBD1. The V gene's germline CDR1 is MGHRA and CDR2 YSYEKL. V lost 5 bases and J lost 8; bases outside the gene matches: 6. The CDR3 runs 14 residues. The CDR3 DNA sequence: TGCGCCAGCAGCTCCCCGGGACAGGGGGCGGGCTACACCTTC. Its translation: CASSSPGQGAGYTF.

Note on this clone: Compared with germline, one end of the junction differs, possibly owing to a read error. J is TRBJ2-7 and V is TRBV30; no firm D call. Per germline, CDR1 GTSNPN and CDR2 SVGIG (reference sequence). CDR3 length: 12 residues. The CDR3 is CAWSVQQGPRAF. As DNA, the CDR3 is TGTGCCTGGAGTGTACAGCAAGGACCTCGGGCTTTC.

CDR3 bases: TGTGCCAGCAGCTCCCAAGTTGGGGGAGGTGGGCGAGCCACCTTC. Amino acids: CASSSQVGGGGRATF. The rearrangement uses TRBV5-4 and TRBJ1-2; perhaps TRBD1 as D (5 bases). The CDR3 totals 15 residues. Germline V gene data show CDR1 as SGHNT and CDR2 as YYREEE (reference sequence). V was pared by 3 bases and J by 13 bases, with 25 bases between.

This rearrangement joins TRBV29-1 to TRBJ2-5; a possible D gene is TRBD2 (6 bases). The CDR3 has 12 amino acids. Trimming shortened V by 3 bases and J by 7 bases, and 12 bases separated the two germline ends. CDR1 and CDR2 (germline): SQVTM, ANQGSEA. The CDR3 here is CSVEEGVGTQYF. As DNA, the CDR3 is TGCAGCGTTGAGGAGGGCGTCGGGACCCAGTACTTC.

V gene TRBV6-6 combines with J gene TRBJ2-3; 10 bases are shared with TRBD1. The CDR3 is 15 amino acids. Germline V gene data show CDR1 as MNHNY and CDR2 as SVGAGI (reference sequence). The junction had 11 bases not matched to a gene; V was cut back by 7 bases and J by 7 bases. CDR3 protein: CASTSSRQGANTQYF. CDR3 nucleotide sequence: TGTGCCAGCACCTCCTCCCGACAGGGGGCTAATACGCAGTATTTT.

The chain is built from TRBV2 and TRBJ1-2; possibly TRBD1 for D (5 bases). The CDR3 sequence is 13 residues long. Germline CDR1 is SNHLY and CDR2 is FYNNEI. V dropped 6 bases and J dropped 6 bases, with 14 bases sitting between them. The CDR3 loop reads CASRAGLEDGYTF. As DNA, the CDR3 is TGTGCCAGCAGGGCAGGGTTAGAAGATGGCTACACCTTC.

CDR3 residues: CASSQSLDRGNSPLHF. The CDR3 nucleotides are TGCGCCAGCAGTCAATCATTAGACAGGGGGAATTCACCCCTCCACTTT. The chain combines TRBV23-1 with TRBJ1-6; 9 nucleotides agree with TRBD1. TRBV23-1 is given ORF status, its function remaining uncertain. J gave up 7 bases and V 0 bases, and 4 bases lay outside the gene matches. The CDR3 length is 16 residues.

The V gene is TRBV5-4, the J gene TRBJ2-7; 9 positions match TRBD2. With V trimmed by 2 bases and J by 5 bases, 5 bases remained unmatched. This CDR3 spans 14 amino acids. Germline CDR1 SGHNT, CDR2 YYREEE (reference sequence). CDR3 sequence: CASSFETSGDEQYF. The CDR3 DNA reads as TGTGCCAGCAGCTTTGAGACTAGCGGCGACGAGCAGTACTTC.

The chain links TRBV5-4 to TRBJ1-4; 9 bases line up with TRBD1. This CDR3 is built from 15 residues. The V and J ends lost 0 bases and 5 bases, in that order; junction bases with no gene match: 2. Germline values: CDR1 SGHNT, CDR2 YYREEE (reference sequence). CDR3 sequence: CASSLGGTGNEKLFF. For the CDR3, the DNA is TGTGCCAGCAGCTTGGGAGGGACAGGGAATGAAAAACTGTTTTTT.

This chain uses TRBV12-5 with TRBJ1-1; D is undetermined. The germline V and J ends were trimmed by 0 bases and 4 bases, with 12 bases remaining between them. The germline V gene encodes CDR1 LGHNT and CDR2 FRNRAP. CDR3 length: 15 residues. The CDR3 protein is CASGLVSIRSTEAFF. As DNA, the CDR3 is TGTGCTAGTGGTTTGGTATCCATCAGGAGCACTGAAGCTTTCTTT.

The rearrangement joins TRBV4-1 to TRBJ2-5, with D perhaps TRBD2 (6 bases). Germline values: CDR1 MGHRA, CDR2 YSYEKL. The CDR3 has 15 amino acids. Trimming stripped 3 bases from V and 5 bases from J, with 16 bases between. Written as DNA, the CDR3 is TGCGCCAGCAGCCAGGAGGGACCACAGGCGGAGACCCAGTACTTC. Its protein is CASSQEGPQAETQYF.